This is a list of T cell receptor beta chains from one sample in a study of identifying expanded T cells in peripheral blood. Assay used: immunoSEQ multiplex PCR; TCRdb lists only in-frame clones, some missing. The table has about 130,000 clones, 86% seen once; the top ten hold 8.4%. Sequencing was done on a sample of blood. Source of these receptors: a person aged 18 to 75 in good health. CDR3s include the opening cysteine and the closing phenylalanine or tryptophan. A D gene is named only where the DNA matches it firmly. The size field is filled for only some rows; it gives once, few, many or a size class.

v_call	j_call	clone_size	d_call	cdr3_nt	cdr3_aa
TRBV4-1	TRBJ1-3	-	-	TGCGCCAGCAGCCAACCTACCCATCAGGGGCTAAACACCATATATTTT	CASSQPTHQGLNTIYF
TRBV5-1	TRBJ1-1	-	TRBD1	TGCGCCAGCAGCAGCGGGACAGGGACCACCTTAAACACTGAAGCTTTCTTT	CASSSGTGTTLNTEAFF
TRBV11-2	TRBJ2-6	-	-	TGTGCCAGCAGCCAAGTACCCTCTGGGGCCAACGTCCTGACTTTC	CASSQVPSGANVLTF
TRBV19	TRBJ2-5	-	-	TGTGCCAGTAGTCTCTGGGGCTATCAAGAGACCCAGTACTTC	CASSLWGYQETQYF
TRBV2	TRBJ2-7	-	TRBD2	TGTGCCAGCAGGCCGATCGGACTAGCCGAGACCTACGAGCAGTACTTC	CASRPIGLAETYEQYF
TRBV5-1	TRBJ2-3	-	TRBD2	TGCGCCAGCAGCACGGGACTAGCGGACACAGATACGCAGTATTTT	CASSTGLADTDTQYF
TRBV4-1	TRBJ1-1	-	-	TGCGCCAGCAGGCTGGCGGGGAGGACTGAAGCTTTCTTT	CASRLAGRTEAFF
TRBV5-8	TRBJ1-1	-	-	TGTGCCATAAGCAGGTCTAGGGACACTGAAGCTTTCTTT	CAISRSRDTEAFF
TRBV19	TRBJ2-1	-	-	TGTGCCAGTAGCCCGGGTTATGGAACCAATGAGCAGTTCTTC	CASSPGYGTNEQFF
TRBV19	TRBJ1-4	-	TRBD1	TGTGCCAGTAGTAACACAGGGGGCGGTGAAAAACTGTTTTTT	CASSNTGGGEKLFF
TRBV5-1	TRBJ2-3	-	TRBD2	TGCGCCAGCAGCTTAAGGACTAGCGGGGGGACCCTCGCGTTGGCGCAGTATTTT	CASSLRTSGGTLALAQYF
TRBV2	TRBJ1-6	-	-	TGTGCCAGCACCTCACTCGGGGGAGGAAATTCACCCCTCCACTTT	CASTSLGGGNSPLHF
TRBV7-2	TRBJ1-5	once	-	TGTGCCAGCAACTTGCGAGGGGGGGGCAATCAGCCCCAGCATTTT	CASNLRGGGNQPQHF
TRBV5-1	TRBJ1-6	-	-	TGCGCCAGCAATAACAATTCACCCCTCCACTTT	CASNNNSPLHF
TRBV5-6	TRBJ2-3	-	-	TGTGCCAGCAGGGGGGTGAGGGATTTAAAAGATACGCAGTATTTT	CASRGVRDLKDTQYF
TRBV5-1	TRBJ2-7	-	TRBD1	TGCGCCAGCAGCTTGTTTGACAGGGTCTACGAGCAGTACTTC	CASSLFDRVYEQYF
TRBV19	TRBJ2-7	-	TRBD1	TGTGCCAGTAGTATGACAGGGCAGAGGAACGAGCAGTACTTC	CASSMTGQRNEQYF
TRBV5-6	TRBJ1-4	many	-	TGTGCCAGCAGCTTGGGACCGGGACTGAGGGATGGGAGAGAAAAACTGTTTTTT	CASSLGPGLRDGREKLFF
TRBV2	TRBJ2-7	-	TRBD2	TGTGCCAGCATCGAGAGCGGGGCCACCTCCTACGAGCAGTACTTC	CASIESGATSYEQYF
TRBV7-2	TRBJ2-5	-	TRBD2	TGTGCCAGCAGCTTAGCGGGGCGGGAGACAGAGACCCAGTACTTC	CASSLAGRETETQYF
TRBV2	TRBJ2-2	-	-	TGTGCCAGCAGTTTCGGACCCGCGAACACCGGGGAGCTGTTTTTT	CASSFGPANTGELFF
TRBV19	TRBJ1-2	-	TRBD1	TGTGCCTTCGACAGGGAGGGCATTGGCTACACCTTC	CAFDREGIGYTF
TRBV4-1	TRBJ2-7	-	-	TGCGCCAGCAGCCAAAGGCGGGGTCCCTCCTACGAGCAGTACTTC	CASSQRRGPSYEQYF
TRBV5-7	TRBJ2-1	-	-	TGTGCCAGCAGCTTCCTCTCACTAGATTCGGTTGAGCAGTTCTTC	CASSFLSLDSVEQFF
TRBV7-3	TRBJ1-2	-	-	TGTGCCAGCAGCTTAAATTCATATGACACTGGCTACACCTTC	CASSLNSYDTGYTF
TRBV9	TRBJ1-2	few	TRBD1	TGTGCCAGCAGCGTAGGGGGGACAGGAGCATATGGCTACACCTTC	CASSVGGTGAYGYTF
TRBV2	TRBJ1-5	once	-	TGTGCCAGCAGTGATAGAGGCAGGGCAAATCAGCCCCAGCATTTT	CASSDRGRANQPQHF
TRBV10-3	TRBJ2-3	-	-	TGTGCCGCGAGGGCGGGCGATAGCACAGATACGCAGTATTTT	CAARAGDSTDTQYF
TRBV19	TRBJ2-3	once	TRBD2	TGTGCCAGTAGTCAGCTAGCGGGAAGCACAGATACGCAGTATTTT	CASSQLAGSTDTQYF
TRBV14	TRBJ1-4	-	-	TGTGCCAGCAGCCACACAGGTCTCTACAATGAAAAACTGTTTTTT	CASSHTGLYNEKLFF
TRBV7-3	TRBJ1-1	few	-	TGTGCCAGCAGCGCAAGACAGGCCACTGAAGCTTTCTTT	CASSARQATEAFF
TRBV7-9	TRBJ1-1	-	-	TGTGCCAGCAGCTTAGACGGGTCTCTGGGAGCTTTCTTT	CASSLDGSLGAFF
TRBV6-6	TRBJ2-3	-	-	TGTGCCAGCAGTTACGTCTCGGATACGCAGTATTTT	CASSYVSDTQYF
TRBV4-2	TRBJ1-4	-	TRBD1	TGTGCCAGCAGCCAATCCACAGGGGTAGGGGAAAAACTGTTTTTT	CASSQSTGVGEKLFF
TRBV5-1	TRBJ2-4	-	-	TGCGCCAGCAGCTTCCCAGAGCCAACCTTTATAGCCAAAAACATTCAGTACTTC	CASSFPEPTFIAKNIQYF
TRBV2	TRBJ1-3	few	TRBD1	TGTGCCAGCAGCCCGGGACAGGGAGGAAACACCATATATTTT	CASSPGQGGNTIYF
TRBV7-2	TRBJ1-2	-	-	TGTGCCAGCAGCGCATACCTGGACTATGGCTACACCTTC	CASSAYLDYGYTF
TRBV6-1	TRBJ2-7	-	-	TGTGCCAGCAGTGATCCGGGGTTTAAAAGGTACGAGCAGTACTTC	CASSDPGFKRYEQYF
TRBV5-1	TRBJ2-1	-	TRBD2	TGCGCCAGCACCAAGACTAGCGGGAGAGGTGAGCAGTTCTTC	CASTKTSGRGEQFF
TRBV19	TRBJ1-5	-	-	TGTGCCACCGCCGAGGGGATCGGTCGCAATCAGCCCCAGCATTTT	CATAEGIGRNQPQHF
TRBV10-1	TRBJ2-7	-	-	TGCGCCAGCAGTGACTCGACGGGGAACGAGCAGTACTTC	CASSDSTGNEQYF
TRBV29-1	TRBJ2-5	-	TRBD1	TGCAGCGCTGGGACAGGGCGTCGAGAGACCCAGTACTTC	CSAGTGRRETQYF
TRBV12-5	TRBJ1-1	few	-	TGTGCTAGTGGTTTAAGCCGCACTGAAGCTTTCTTT	CASGLSRTEAFF
TRBV7-2	TRBJ1-1	-	TRBD1	TGTGCCAGCAGCCGTTCGGGACAGTTGAACACTGAAGCTTTCTTT	CASSRSGQLNTEAFF
TRBV27	TRBJ2-7	-	-	TGTGCCAGCATCGGATACGGTACCTACGAGCAGTACTTC	CASIGYGTYEQYF
TRBV19	TRBJ2-2	few	-	TGTGCCAGTAGCCCAAGCCCCTCAGACTCCACCGGGGAGCTGTTTTTT	CASSPSPSDSTGELFF
TRBV27	TRBJ2-3	-	TRBD2	TGTGCCAGCAGTCTCTCTCGACTAGCGGTTAGCACAGATACGCAGTATTTT	CASSLSRLAVSTDTQYF
TRBV7-2	TRBJ2-7	-	-	TGTGCCAGCAGCTTAGGAGGGGGGTCTGTGGAGCAGTACTTC	CASSLGGGSVEQYF
TRBV6-1	TRBJ2-5	-	-	TGTGCCAGCAGTGAATCGGGGGCCCCAGAGACCCAGTACTTC	CASSESGAPETQYF
TRBV27	TRBJ1-1	-	-	TGTGCCAGCGGGTATGGGCGTAACACTGAAGCTTTCTTT	CASGYGRNTEAFF
TRBV11-2	TRBJ1-1	-	TRBD1	TGTGCCAGCAGCTTAGAGACAGGGCCTGAAGCTTTCTTT	CASSLETGPEAFF
TRBV7-2	TRBJ1-2	-	TRBD1	TGTGCCAGCAGCTTAGGGGGCGGACAGGCGGCCTATGGCTACACCTTC	CASSLGGGQAAYGYTF
TRBV30	TRBJ2-3	-	-	TGTGCCTGGAGTGGACAGTTCGGCACAGATACGCAGTATTTT	CAWSGQFGTDTQYF
TRBV7-3	TRBJ2-5	-	-	TGTGCCAGCAGCCAGTCTGGGGCCGAGACCCAGTACTTC	CASSQSGAETQYF
TRBV19	TRBJ2-1	-	-	TGTGCCAGTAGTATGGTGACTGATGAGCAGTTCTTC	CASSMVTDEQFF